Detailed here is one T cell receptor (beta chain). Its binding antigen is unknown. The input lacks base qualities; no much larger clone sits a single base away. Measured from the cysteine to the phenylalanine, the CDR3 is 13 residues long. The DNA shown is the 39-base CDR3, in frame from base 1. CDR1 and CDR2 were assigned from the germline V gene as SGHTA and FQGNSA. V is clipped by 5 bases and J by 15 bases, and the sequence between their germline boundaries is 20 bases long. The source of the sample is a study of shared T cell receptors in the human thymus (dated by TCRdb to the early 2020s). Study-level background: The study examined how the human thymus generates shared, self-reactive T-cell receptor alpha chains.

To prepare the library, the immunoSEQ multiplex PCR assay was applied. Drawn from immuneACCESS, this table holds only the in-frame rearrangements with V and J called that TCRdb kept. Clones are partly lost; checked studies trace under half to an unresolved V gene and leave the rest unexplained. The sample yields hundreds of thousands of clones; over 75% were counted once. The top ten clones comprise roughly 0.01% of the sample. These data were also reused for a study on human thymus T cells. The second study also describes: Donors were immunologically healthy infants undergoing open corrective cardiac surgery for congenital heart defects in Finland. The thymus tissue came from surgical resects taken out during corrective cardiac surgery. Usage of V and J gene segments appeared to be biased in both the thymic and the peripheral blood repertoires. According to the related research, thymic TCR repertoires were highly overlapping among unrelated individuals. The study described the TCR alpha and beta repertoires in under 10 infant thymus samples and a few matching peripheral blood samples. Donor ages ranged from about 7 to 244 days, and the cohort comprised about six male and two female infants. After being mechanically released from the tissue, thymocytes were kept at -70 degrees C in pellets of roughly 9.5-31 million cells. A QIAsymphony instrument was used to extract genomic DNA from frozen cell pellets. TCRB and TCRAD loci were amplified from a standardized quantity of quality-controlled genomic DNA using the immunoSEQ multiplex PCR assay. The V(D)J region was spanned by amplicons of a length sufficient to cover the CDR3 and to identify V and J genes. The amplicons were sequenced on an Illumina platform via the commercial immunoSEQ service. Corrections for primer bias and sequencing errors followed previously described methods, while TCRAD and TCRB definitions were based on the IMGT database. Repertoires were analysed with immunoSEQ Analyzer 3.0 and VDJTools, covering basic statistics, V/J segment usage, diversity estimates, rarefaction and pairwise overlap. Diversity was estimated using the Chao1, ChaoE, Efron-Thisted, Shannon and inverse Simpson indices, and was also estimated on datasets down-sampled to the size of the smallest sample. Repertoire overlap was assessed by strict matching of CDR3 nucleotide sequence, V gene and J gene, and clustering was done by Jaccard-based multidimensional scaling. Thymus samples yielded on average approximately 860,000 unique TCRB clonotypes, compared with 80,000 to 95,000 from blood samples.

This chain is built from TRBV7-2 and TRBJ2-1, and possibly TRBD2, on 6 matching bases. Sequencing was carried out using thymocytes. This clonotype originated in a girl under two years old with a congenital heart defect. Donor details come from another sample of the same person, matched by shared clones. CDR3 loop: CASSPPGTPGLFF. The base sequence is TGTGCCAGCAGCCCACCCGGGACTCCTGGTCTGTTCTTC.